A single sample is the source of the 31 T cell receptor beta chains below, sequenced in a study of identical twins' blood T cells. TCRdb reprocessed the 5' RACE reads via MiXCR and lists one record per CDR3 protein. The table includes 350,000 to 400,000 distinct CDR3 sequences, approximately 30% detected once. Specimen: PBMCs. The source of these receptors is a woman between 18 and 50 years old in good health.

This clonotype has ten or more counts. The chain is built from TRBV29-1 and TRBJ2-2; D gene ambiguous. The CDR3 is 12 amino acids. Looked up from germline, CDR1 is SQVTM and CDR2 is ANQGSEA. V lost 4 bases to trimming and J lost 1 base, with 4 bases between them. The CDR3 sequence is CSVAENTGELFF. Here the CDR3 DNA reads TGCAGCGTTGCTGAGAACACCGGGGAGCTGTTTTTT.

This chain links TRBV27 with TRBJ2-2; D gene ambiguous. Germline V CDR1 and CDR2: MNHEY, SMNVEV (reference sequence). This CDR3 is built from 11 residues. V lost 7 bases and J lost 6, with 6 bases in between. DNA for the CDR3: TGTGCCAGCACCGATCCCGGGGAGCTGTTTTTT. The encoded protein is CASTDPGELFF.

In this sample, this clonotype turned up many times. The V and J genes are TRBV5-1 and TRBJ2-2, with 7 positions matching TRBD2. Germline lookup yields CDR1 SGHRS and CDR2 YFSETQ. With V trimmed by 1 base and J by 5 bases, 5 bases remained unmatched. The CDR3 has 15 residues. CDR3 amino acids: CASSLQAGYTGELFF. CDR3 in DNA: TGCGCCAGCAGCTTGCAAGCGGGATATACCGGGGAGCTGTTTTTT.

V usage is TRBV6-4 and J usage is TRBJ2-3, with 8 bases aligning to TRBD2. The CDR3 totals 15 residues. Germline V gene lookup returns CDR1 MRHNA and CDR2 SNTAGT. V dropped 6 bases and J dropped 0; count of bases not matched to a gene: 5. The CDR3 protein is CASSTSGASTDTQYF. The CDR3 coding sequence is TGTGCCAGCAGCACTAGCGGAGCTAGCACAGATACGCAGTATTTT.

This clonotype was seen a handful of times. V is TRBV28 and J is TRBJ2-5; D remains ambiguous. Trimming pared 3 bases from V and 2 bases from J, leaving 7 bases between. Looked up from germline, CDR1 is MDHEN and CDR2 is SYDVKM. This CDR3 comprises 13 residues. The CDR3 protein is CASSFRLQETQYF. For the CDR3, the DNA is TGTGCCAGCAGTTTCCGGCTGCAAGAGACCCAGTACTTC. Full variable domain (rest looked up from reference TRBV28 and TRBJ2-5): DVKVTQSSRYLVKRTGEKVFLECVQDMDHENMFWYRQDPGLGLRLIYFSYDVKMKEKGDIPEGYSVSREKKERFSLILESASTNQTSMYLCASSFRLQETQYFGPGTRLLVL.

This clonotype was observed at least ten times. V and J are TRBV5-1 and TRBJ2-1; 12 bases agree with TRBD2. Trimming took 0 bases from V and 0 from J; bases not matched to a gene: 1. CDR3 length: 17 residues. CDR1 and CDR2 (germline): SGHRS, YFSETQ. In nucleotides, the CDR3 is TGCGCCAGCAGCTTGGGACTAGCGGGAGACTCCTACAATGAGCAGTTCTTC. It codes for CASSLGLAGDSYNEQFF.

J is TRBJ2-2 and V is TRBV3-1; 9 nucleotides align to TRBD2. With 1 base clipped from V and 1 base from J, the junction kept 7 bases outside the gene matches. Germline CDR1 LGHDT, CDR2 YNNKEL (reference sequence). The CDR3 is 18 residues long. The CDR3 reads CASSQVASGVKNTGELFF. For the CDR3, the DNA is TGTGCCAGCAGCCAAGTCGCTAGCGGGGTTAAGAACACCGGGGAGCTGTTTTTT.

This chain links TRBV3-1 with TRBJ1-1; D perhaps matches TRBD1 (6 bases). Trimming took off 2 bases at V and 5 bases at J, with 18 bases between the two ends. The CDR3 has 16 amino acids. CDR1 and CDR2 from the germline V gene are LGHDT and YNNKEL (reference sequence). The CDR3 DNA reads as TGTGCCAGCAGCCAAAGAGGTGGGGACACAGATACTGAAGCTTTCTTT. Translating it yields CASSQRGGDTDTEAFF.

This clonotype has more than one count but fewer than ten. J is TRBJ2-7 and V is TRBV5-1; D is undetermined. The germline V and J ends were trimmed by 6 bases and 0 bases, with 13 bases remaining between them. CDR1 and CDR2 (germline): SGHRS, YFSETQ. CDR3 length: 14 residues. The CDR3 bases are TGCGCCAGCACCCCATTGGCGAACTCCTACGAGCAGTACTTC. The encoded protein is CASTPLANSYEQYF.

This clonotype was counted at least ten times. This chain links TRBV27 with TRBJ1-5; TRBD1 might be the D (5 bases). The V gene lost 2 bases and the J gene lost 6 bases, with 14 bases spanning the gap. Germline CDR1 and CDR2: MNHEY and SMNVEV (reference sequence). The CDR3 totals 15 residues. CDR3 sequence reads: CASSLTGGEGQPQHF. DNA for the CDR3: TGTGCCAGCAGTTTAACAGGCGGGGAAGGTCAGCCCCAGCATTTT.

This rearrangement joins TRBV5-6 to TRBJ2-1; no clear D. V shed 0 bases and J shed 4 bases, with 8 bases lying between them. The CDR3 length is 14 residues. CDR1 is SGHDT and CDR2 is YYEEEE in the germline V gene. The CDR3 DNA reads as TGTGCCAGCAGCTTGGGAACCTTTTACAATGAGCAGTTCTTC. It specifies CASSLGTFYNEQFF.

The rearrangement uses TRBV7-9 and TRBJ2-3, with D possibly being TRBD2 (5 bases). The V gene's germline CDR1 is SEHNR and CDR2 FQNEAQ (reference sequence). This CDR3 is built from 13 residues. Trimming left V 10 bases short and J 2 bases short, with 13 bases between. CDR3 protein: CAIPAETTDTQYF. CDR3 nucleotide sequence: TGTGCCATCCCAGCGGAAACCACAGATACGCAGTATTTT.

The CDR3 region has the DNA TGTGCCAGCAGCCCGACTTTAGGACTAACGGAGACCCAGTACTTC. It specifies CASSPTLGLTETQYF. The rearrangement links TRBV3-1 to TRBJ2-5; tentatively, D is TRBD2 (6 bases). Trimming took 4 bases from V and 5 from J, leaving 17 bases between them. This CDR3 contains 15 residues. CDR1 is LGHDT, CDR2 YNNKEL, per germline (reference sequence).

About this clonotype itself: No conserved phenylalanine or tryptophan is present at the end of the CDR3, so a read error is the likely explanation. The V gene is TRBV5-1, the J gene TRBJ1-1; perhaps TRBD1 as D (6 bases). Per the germline V gene, CDR1 is SGHRS and CDR2 is YFSETQ. This CDR3 has 14 residues. V dropped 5 bases and J dropped 2 bases, with 13 bases sitting between them. The CDR3 loop reads CASSPMTGNTEAFL. The CDR3, as DNA: TGCGCCAGCAGTCCAATGACAGGTAACACTGAAGCTTTCCTT.

Ten or more counts support this clonotype. The chain links TRBV7-9 to TRBJ2-2; D possibly uses TRBD1 or TRBD2 (5 bases each). The CDR3 loop spans 17 amino acids. Per germline, CDR1 SEHNR and CDR2 FQNEAQ (reference sequence). Trimming shortened V by 2 bases and J by 2 bases, and 15 bases separated the two germline ends. The CDR3 DNA reads TGTGCCAGCAGCTTATTCCGAGGGGAATCCAACACCGGGGAGCTGTTTTTT. It is translated as CASSLFRGESNTGELFF.

The gene calls are TRBV7-2 and TRBJ1-2; D is unresolved. V was pared by 0 bases and J by 4 bases, with 6 bases between. The CDR3 loop spans 13 amino acids. Germline lookup yields CDR1 SGHTA and CDR2 FQGNSA. CDR3 in DNA: TGTGCCAGCAGCTTAGCCCGGAGCTATGGCTACACCTTC. This codes for CASSLARSYGYTF. The variable domain in full, completed from reference TRBV7-2 and TRBJ1-2, reads GAGVSQSPSNKVTEKGKDVELRCDPISGHTALYWYRQSLGQGLEFLIYFQGNSAPDKSGLPSDRFSAERTGGSVSTLTIQRTQQEDSAVYLCASSLARSYGYTFGSGTRLTVV.

This clonotype was seen repeatedly, ten times or more. J is TRBJ1-5 and V is TRBV5-1; D is unclear. The CDR3 covers 13 residues. V lost 0 bases and J lost 7, with 8 bases in between. In germline, CDR1 is SGHRS, CDR2 YFSETQ. The CDR3 region is CASSLGTEQPQHF. In nucleotides, the CDR3 is TGCGCCAGCAGCTTGGGTACGGAGCAGCCCCAGCATTTT. The full variable domain, rest sourced from reference TRBV5-1 and TRBJ1-5, is KAGVTQTPRYLIKTRGQQVTLSCSPISGHRSVSWYQQTPGQGLQFLFEYFSETQRNKGNFPGRFSGRQFSNSRSEMNVSTLELGDSALYLCASSLGTEQPQHFGDGTRLSIL.

The V call is TRBV20-1, the J call TRBJ2-7, with 7 bases lining up with TRBD1. The germline CDR1 and CDR2 sequences are DFQATT and SNEGSKA (reference sequence). This CDR3 comprises 13 residues. With 1 base clipped from V and 0 bases from J, the junction kept 0 bases outside the gene matches. In DNA, the CDR3 is TGCAGTGCTAGAGCAGGGGGCTCCTACGAGCAGTACTTC. Translating gives CSARAGGSYEQYF.

There are a few counts of this clonotype. The chain uses TRBV19 and TRBJ2-1; 8 bases agree with TRBD2. This CDR3 has 15 residues. Trimming at V came to 4 bases and at J to 3 bases, leaving 5 bases not matched to a gene. CDR1 LNHDA and CDR2 SQIVND come from the germline V gene (reference sequence). CDR3 bases: TGTGCCAGTAGTACGGGAGGGGGAAGCTACAATGAGCAGTTCTTC. It yields the protein CASSTGGGSYNEQFF.

The chain has TRBV19 and TRBJ1-5; possibly TRBD1 for D (5 bases). V was cut by 7 bases and J by 3 bases, with 19 bases left in between. In germline, CDR1 is LNHDA, CDR2 SQIVND (reference sequence). This CDR3 contains 16 residues. Here the CDR3 DNA reads TGTGCCAGTACCCCCCGGGGAGGGGCCTTCAATCAGCCCCAGCATTTT. This sequence encodes CASTPRGGAFNQPQHF. Complete variable domain (other parts from reference TRBV19 and TRBJ1-5): DGGITQSPKYLFRKEGQNVTLSCEQNLNHDAMYWYRQDPGQGLRLIYYSQIVNDFQKGDIAEGYSVSREKKESFPLTVTSAQKNPTAFYLCASTPRGGAFNQPQHFGDGTRLSIL.

Details on this clonotype: A read error may be the cause here, since a much bigger clone is one base away. V usage is TRBV21-1 and J usage is TRBJ2-3; the table names TRBD1, a call not compared with the DNA. TRBV21-1 is classified as a pseudogene. This CDR3 has 15 amino acids. The CDR3 here is CASSKEGLRTNTQYF. In DNA form, the CDR3 reads TGTGCCAGCAGCAAAGAGGGGCTCCGCACAAATACGCAGTATTTT.

The chain has TRBV14 and TRBJ2-1; D not certain. V was pared by 4 bases and J by 0 bases, with 16 bases between. This CDR3 region has 17 residues. The germline CDR1 and CDR2 sequences are SGHDN and FVKESK. The CDR3 protein is CASSPNYGSPSYNEQFF. The CDR3 nucleotides read TGTGCCAGCAGCCCGAACTACGGTAGCCCCTCCTACAATGAGCAGTTCTTC.

There are many counts of this clonotype. The chain joins TRBV5-4 to TRBJ2-1; TRBD2 matches 8 bases. Germline CDR1 SGHNT, CDR2 YYREEE (reference sequence). The CDR3 is 16 amino acids. Here the CDR3 reads CVYGGALHFSYNEQFF. The CDR3 region has the DNA TGTGTGTACGGGGGGGCCCTCCATTTCTCCTACAATGAGCAGTTCTTC.

This clonotype was detected a few times. The chain is built from TRBV6-2 or TRBV6-3 and TRBJ1-5; D is perhaps TRBD1 (6 bases). Germline CDR1 and CDR2: MNHEY and SVGEGT. The V and J ends lost 3 bases and 7 bases respectively, with 13 bases between them. The CDR3 spans 14 residues. CDR3 residues: CASSYSGAGQPQHF. Here the CDR3 DNA reads TGTGCCAGCAGTTATTCGGGGGCTGGCCAGCCCCAGCATTTT.

This clonotype was found a few times. The chain employs TRBV20-1 and TRBJ2-1; the D gene is possibly TRBD1 (6 bases). Germline values: CDR1 DFQATT, CDR2 SNEGSKA (reference sequence). The CDR3 length is 17 residues. V gave up 5 bases and J gave up 4 bases, with 24 bases separating them. The chain's CDR3 is CSAQPLKSGHIYNEQFF. The CDR3 DNA is TGCAGTGCTCAGCCCCTGAAGTCGGGACACATTTACAATGAGCAGTTCTTC.

This clonotype was seen more than once but under ten times. The CDR3 sequence: CASSILTDLSNQPQHF. DNA of the CDR3: TGTGCCAGTAGTATTCTGACAGACCTTAGCAATCAGCCCCAGCATTTT. V gene TRBV19 combines with J gene TRBJ1-5, with D maybe TRBD1 (5 bases). The germline CDR1 and CDR2 sequences are LNHDA and SQIVND (reference sequence). CDR3 length: 16 residues. The V end was cut by 3 bases, the J end by 0 bases, with 12 bases between.

This clonotype was counted ten times or more. The chain links TRBV2 to TRBJ1-5; possible D gene TRBD1, 5 bases. CDR1 is SNHLY and CDR2 is FYNNEI in the germline V gene. Between the trimmed V and J ends, which lost 7 bases and 7 bases, there was a span of 17 bases. The CDR3 extends over 14 amino acids. CDR3: CASKLGGQMQPQHF. CDR3 nucleotide sequence: TGTGCCAGCAAGTTGGGGGGTCAGATGCAGCCCCAGCATTTT.

The gene calls are TRBV7-9 and TRBJ2-7; 7 nucleotides line up with TRBD2. Germline V gene lookup returns CDR1 SEHNR and CDR2 FQNEAQ (reference sequence). The junction had 12 bases not matched to a gene; V was cut back by 4 bases and J by 6 bases. This CDR3 comprises 15 residues. Written as DNA, the CDR3 is TGTGCCAGCAGCTCCGAAGACTGGCTAGCGGCCGAGCAGTACTTC. Translation gives CASSSEDWLAAEQYF.

The rearrangement uses TRBV7-8 and TRBJ2-2; weak D call: TRBD2 (6 bases). V lost 1 base, J lost 7 bases, and 13 bases lay in between. Germline V gene sequence: CDR1 SGHVS, CDR2 FQNEAQ. CDR3 size: 15 residues. The CDR3 spells CASSLGGTRDGELFF. The CDR3 coding sequence is TGTGCCAGCAGCTTAGGGGGGACTCGTGACGGGGAGCTGTTTTTT. Full variable domain (outside the CDR3, taken from reference TRBV7-8 and TRBJ2-2): GAGVSQSPRYKVAKRGQDVALRCDPISGHVSLFWYQQALGQGPEFLTYFQNEAQLDKSGLPSDRFFAERPEGSVSTLKIQRTQQEDSAVYLCASSLGGTRDGELFFGEGSRLTVL.

This clonotype was picked up a small number of times. This chain connects TRBV3-1 to TRBJ1-1, with unresolved D. This CDR3 contains 15 residues. V shed 6 bases and J shed 1 base, with 15 bases lying between them. CDR1 LGHDT and CDR2 YNNKEL come from the germline V gene (reference sequence). CDR3 in amino acids: CASSRMKNRNTEAFF. CDR3 nucleotides: TGTGCCAGCAGTCGAATGAAAAACAGGAACACTGAAGCTTTCTTT.

The CDR3 loop is CASSFDRGDNEQFF. The CDR3 DNA reads TGTGCCAGCAGCTTCGACAGAGGAGACAATGAGCAGTTCTTC. This rearrangement joins TRBV7-9 to TRBJ2-1, with a possible D match to TRBD1 (5 bases). The V gene lost 3 bases and the J gene lost 5 bases, with 11 bases spanning the gap. The CDR3 consists of 14 residues. Germline values: CDR1 SEHNR, CDR2 FQNEAQ (reference sequence).